This passage covers 3 T cell receptor beta chains from one sample sequenced in a study of T cells after yellow fever vaccination. MiXCR was run by TCRdb on the 5' RACE reads, yielding one entry per CDR3 protein. The sample lists approximately 610,000 distinct CDR3 sequences, roughly a sixth occurring once. The specimen was PBMCs, collected 5 days after the first yellow fever vaccination. All receptors come from a man younger than 35 who received the YFV17D yellow fever vaccine.

This clonotype was observed a handful of times. The chain combines TRBV24-1 with TRBJ1-2, with D possibly being TRBD1 (6 bases). Germline V gene sequence: CDR1 KGHDR, CDR2 SFDVKD. The CDR3 has 12 residues. V lost 2 bases to trimming and J lost 7 bases, with 7 bases between them. CDR3 protein: CATSDSGVGYTF. In DNA form, the CDR3 reads TGTGCCACCAGTGATTCAGGGGTTGGCTACACCTTC.

This clonotype has only a few counts. The chain uses TRBV6-2 or TRBV6-3 and TRBJ1-1, with D maybe TRBD1 (6 bases). This CDR3 region has 16 residues. V was shortened by 5 bases and J by 4 bases, with 20 bases between the two germline ends. The germline V gene encodes CDR1 MNHEY and CDR2 SVGEGT. The CDR3 region has the DNA TGTGCCAGCAGTAAGAACATCATAGGGGGAGGCACTGAAGCTTTCTTT. Translation: CASSKNIIGGGTEAFF.

There are a few counts of this clonotype. The genes are TRBV10-3 and TRBJ2-7; D is possibly TRBD2 (6 bases). The CDR3 consists of 14 residues. The V gene's germline CDR1 is ENHRY and CDR2 SYGVKD. Trimming took off 4 bases at V and 6 bases at J, with 16 bases between the two ends. In DNA, the CDR3 is TGTGCCATCAGTGTGTTTGGCAGGGAGGTCGAGCAGTACGTC. Its protein is CAISVFGREVEQYV.